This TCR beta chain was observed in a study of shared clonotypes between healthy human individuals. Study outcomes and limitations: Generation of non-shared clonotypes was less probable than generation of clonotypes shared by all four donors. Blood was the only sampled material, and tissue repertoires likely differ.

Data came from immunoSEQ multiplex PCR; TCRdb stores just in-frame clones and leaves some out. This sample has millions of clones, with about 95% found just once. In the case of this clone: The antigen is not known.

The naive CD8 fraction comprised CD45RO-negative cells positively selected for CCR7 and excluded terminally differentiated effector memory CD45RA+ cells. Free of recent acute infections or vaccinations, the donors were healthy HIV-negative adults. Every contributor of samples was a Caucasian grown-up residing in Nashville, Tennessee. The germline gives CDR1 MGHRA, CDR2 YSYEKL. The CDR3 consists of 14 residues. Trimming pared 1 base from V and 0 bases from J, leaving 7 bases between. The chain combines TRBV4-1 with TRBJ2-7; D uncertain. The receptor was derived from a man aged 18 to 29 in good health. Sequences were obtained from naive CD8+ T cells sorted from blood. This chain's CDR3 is CASSQVIDSYEQYF. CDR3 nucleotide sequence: TGCGCCAGCAGCCAAGTAATTGACTCCTACGAGCAGTACTTC.